One sample yielded the 4 T cell receptor beta chains listed below, sequenced in a study of blood T cell repertoires in COVID-19. The method was immunoSEQ multiplex PCR; TCRdb's version includes in-frame clones alone and lacks a portion of them. The sample has about 140,000 clones; 60% to 85% are singletons. Sequenced: peripheral blood. These TCRs come from a woman aged 80 or over with active or convalescent COVID-19.

A few counts support this clone. This chain uses TRBV2 with TRBJ2-1; D is perhaps TRBD1 (5 bases). The CDR3 totals 13 residues. V was clipped by 6 bases and J by 6 bases, with 12 bases between them. Germline loops: CDR1 SNHLY, CDR2 FYNNEI. The CDR3: CASRDTLGNEQFF. The CDR3, as DNA: TGTGCCAGCAGGGACACTCTGGGCAATGAGCAGTTCTTC.

The V and J genes are TRBV7-2 and TRBJ2-5, with 13 bases fitting TRBD2. The germline V gene encodes CDR1 SGHTA and CDR2 FQGNSA. This CDR3 comprises 16 residues. Unmatched junction bases numbered 4, after V lost 2 bases and J lost 4 bases. CDR3 sequence reads: CASSLPGLAGRETQYF. The CDR3 DNA reads as TGTGCCAGCAGCTTACCGGGACTAGCGGGGAGAGAGACCCAGTACTTC. Full variable domain (rest looked up from reference TRBV7-2 and TRBJ2-5): GAGVSQSPSNKVTEKGKDVELRCDPISGHTALYWYRQSLGQGLEFLIYFQGNSAPDKSGLPSDRFSAERTGGSVSTLTIQRTQQEDSAVYLCASSLPGLAGRETQYFGPGTRLLVL.

This clone showed up many times. The rearrangement joins TRBV5-1 to TRBJ2-2; D gene ambiguous. In germline, CDR1 is SGHRS, CDR2 YFSETQ. This CDR3 region has 15 residues. V lost 4 bases and J 1 base, leaving 11 bases between the germline ends. The CDR3: CASSAAVENTGELFF. DNA of the CDR3: TGCGCCAGCAGCGCGGCCGTTGAGAACACCGGGGAGCTGTTTTTT. The entire variable domain, with the rest obtained from reference TRBV5-1 and TRBJ2-2, is as follows: KAGVTQTPRYLIKTRGQQVTLSCSPISGHRSVSWYQQTPGQGLQFLFEYFSETQRNKGNFPGRFSGRQFSNSRSEMNVSTLELGDSALYLCASSAAVENTGELFFGEGSRLTVL.

This chain connects TRBV4-3 to TRBJ1-2; 7 bases agree with TRBD1. CDR3 length: 13 residues. V trimming: 2 bases; J trimming: 8 bases; junction bases outside the gene matches: 5. Germline CDR1 reads LGHNA; CDR2 reads YSLEER. In DNA form, the CDR3 reads TGCGCCAGCAGCCAAATGACAGGGCTCGGCTACACCTTC. This codes for CASSQMTGLGYTF.